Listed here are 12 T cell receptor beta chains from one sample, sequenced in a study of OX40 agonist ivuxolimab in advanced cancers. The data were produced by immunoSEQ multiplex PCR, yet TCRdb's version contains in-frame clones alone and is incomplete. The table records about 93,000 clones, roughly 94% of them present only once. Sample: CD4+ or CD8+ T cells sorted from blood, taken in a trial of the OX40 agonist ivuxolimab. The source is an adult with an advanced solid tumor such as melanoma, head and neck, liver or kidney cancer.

In DNA form, the CDR3 reads TGTGCCAGTAGTATAAGAGGGGAGGGGTCCTACGAGCAGTACTTC. Its protein is CASSIRGEGSYEQYF. The V gene is TRBV19, the J gene TRBJ2-7, with 7 bases that match TRBD2. Germline V gives CDR1 LNHDA, CDR2 SQIVND (reference sequence). The ends lost 2 bases at V and 1 base at J; junction bases unmatched: 5. The CDR3 covers 15 residues. Based on the CDR3 plus reference TRBV19 and TRBJ2-7, the full variable domain is DGGITQSPKYLFRKEGQNVTLSCEQNLNHDAMYWYRQDPGQGLRLIYYSQIVNDFQKGDIAEGYSVSREKKESFPLTVTSAQKNPTAFYLCASSIRGEGSYEQYFGPGTRLTVT.

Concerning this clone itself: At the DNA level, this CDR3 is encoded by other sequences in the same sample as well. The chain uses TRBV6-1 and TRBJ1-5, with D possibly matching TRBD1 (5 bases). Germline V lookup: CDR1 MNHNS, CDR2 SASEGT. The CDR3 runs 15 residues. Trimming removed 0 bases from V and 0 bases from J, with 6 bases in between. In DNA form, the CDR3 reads TGTGCCAGCAGTGAAGCCGGGGGTAGCAATCAGCCCCAGCATTTT. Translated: CASSEAGGSNQPQHF.

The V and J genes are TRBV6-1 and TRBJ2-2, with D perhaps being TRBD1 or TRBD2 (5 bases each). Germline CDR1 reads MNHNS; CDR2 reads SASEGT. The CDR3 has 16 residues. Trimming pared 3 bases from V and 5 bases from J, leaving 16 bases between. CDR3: CASSDWGGGETGELFF. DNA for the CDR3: TGTGCCAGCAGTGATTGGGGCGGAGGAGAGACCGGGGAGCTGTTTTTT.

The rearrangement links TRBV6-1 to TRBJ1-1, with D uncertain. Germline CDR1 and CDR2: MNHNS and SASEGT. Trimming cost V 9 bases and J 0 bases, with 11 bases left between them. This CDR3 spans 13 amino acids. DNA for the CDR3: TGTGCCAGTCTCTGGGAATTGAACACTGAAGCTTTCTTT. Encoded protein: CASLWELNTEAFF.

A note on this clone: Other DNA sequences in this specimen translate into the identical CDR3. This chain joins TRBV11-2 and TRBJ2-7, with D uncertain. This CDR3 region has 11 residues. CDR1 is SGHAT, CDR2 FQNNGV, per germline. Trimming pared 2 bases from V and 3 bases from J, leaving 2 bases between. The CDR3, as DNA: TGTGCCAGCAGCTTATTCTACGAGCAGTACTTC. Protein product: CASSLFYEQYF.

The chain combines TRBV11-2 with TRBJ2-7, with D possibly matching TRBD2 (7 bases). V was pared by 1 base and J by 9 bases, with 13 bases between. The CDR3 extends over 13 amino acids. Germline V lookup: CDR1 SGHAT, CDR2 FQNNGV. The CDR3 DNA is TGTGCCAGCAGCTTAGGGCGGGGGCATCCGCAGTACTTC. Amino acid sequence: CASSLGRGHPQYF.

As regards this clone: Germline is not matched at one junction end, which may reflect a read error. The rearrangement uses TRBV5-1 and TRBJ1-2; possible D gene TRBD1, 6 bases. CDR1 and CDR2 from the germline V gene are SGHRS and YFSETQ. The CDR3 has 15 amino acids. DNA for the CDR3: TGCGCCAGCAGCTTGGCGGGGGGCGATAACGATGGCTACACCTTC. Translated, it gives CASSLAGGDNDGYTF. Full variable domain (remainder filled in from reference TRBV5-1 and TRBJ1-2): KAGVTQTPRYLIKTRGQQVTLSCSPISGHRSVSWYQQTPGQGLQFLFEYFSETQRNKGNFPGRFSGRQFSNSRSEMNVSTLELGDSALYLCASSLAGGDNDGYTFGSGTRLTVV.

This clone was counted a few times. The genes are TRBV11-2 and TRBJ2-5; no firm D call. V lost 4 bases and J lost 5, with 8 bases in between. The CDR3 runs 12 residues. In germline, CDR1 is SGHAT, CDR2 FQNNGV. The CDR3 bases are TGTGCCAGCAGCTGGGATACGGAGACCCAGTACTTC. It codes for CASSWDTETQYF.

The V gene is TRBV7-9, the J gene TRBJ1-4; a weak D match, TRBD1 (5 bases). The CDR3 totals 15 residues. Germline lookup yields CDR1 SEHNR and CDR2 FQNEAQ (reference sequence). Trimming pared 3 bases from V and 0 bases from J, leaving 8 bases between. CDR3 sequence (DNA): TGTGCCAGCAGCTTGGGGACCTCAACTAATGAAAAACTGTTTTTT. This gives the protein CASSLGTSTNEKLFF.

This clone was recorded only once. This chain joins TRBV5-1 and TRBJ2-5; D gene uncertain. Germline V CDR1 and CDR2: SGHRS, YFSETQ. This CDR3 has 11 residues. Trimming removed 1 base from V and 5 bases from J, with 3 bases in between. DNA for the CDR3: TGCGCCAGCAGCTTGACGGAGACCCAGTACTTC. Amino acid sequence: CASSLTETQYF.

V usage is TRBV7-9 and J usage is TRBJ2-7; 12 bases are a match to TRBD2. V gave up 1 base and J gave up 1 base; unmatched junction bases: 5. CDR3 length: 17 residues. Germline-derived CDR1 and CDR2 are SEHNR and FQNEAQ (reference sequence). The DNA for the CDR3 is TGTGCCAGCAGCTTAGTTCTAGCGGGGGGGCGGTCCTACGAGCAGTACTTC. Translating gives CASSLVLAGGRSYEQYF. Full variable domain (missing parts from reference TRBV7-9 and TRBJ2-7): DTGVSQNPRHKITKRGQNVTFRCDPISEHNRLYWYRQTLGQGPEFLTYFQNEAQLEKSRLLSDRFSAERPKGSFSTLEIQRTEQGDSAMYLCASSLVLAGGRSYEQYFGPGTRLTVT.

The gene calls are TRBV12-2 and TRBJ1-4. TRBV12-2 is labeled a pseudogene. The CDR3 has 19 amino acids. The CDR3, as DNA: TGTGCAAGTCGCTTAGCCCAGGAGGGACGCAAGGCCACTAATGAAAAACTGTTTTTT. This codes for CASRLAQEGRKATNEKLFF.